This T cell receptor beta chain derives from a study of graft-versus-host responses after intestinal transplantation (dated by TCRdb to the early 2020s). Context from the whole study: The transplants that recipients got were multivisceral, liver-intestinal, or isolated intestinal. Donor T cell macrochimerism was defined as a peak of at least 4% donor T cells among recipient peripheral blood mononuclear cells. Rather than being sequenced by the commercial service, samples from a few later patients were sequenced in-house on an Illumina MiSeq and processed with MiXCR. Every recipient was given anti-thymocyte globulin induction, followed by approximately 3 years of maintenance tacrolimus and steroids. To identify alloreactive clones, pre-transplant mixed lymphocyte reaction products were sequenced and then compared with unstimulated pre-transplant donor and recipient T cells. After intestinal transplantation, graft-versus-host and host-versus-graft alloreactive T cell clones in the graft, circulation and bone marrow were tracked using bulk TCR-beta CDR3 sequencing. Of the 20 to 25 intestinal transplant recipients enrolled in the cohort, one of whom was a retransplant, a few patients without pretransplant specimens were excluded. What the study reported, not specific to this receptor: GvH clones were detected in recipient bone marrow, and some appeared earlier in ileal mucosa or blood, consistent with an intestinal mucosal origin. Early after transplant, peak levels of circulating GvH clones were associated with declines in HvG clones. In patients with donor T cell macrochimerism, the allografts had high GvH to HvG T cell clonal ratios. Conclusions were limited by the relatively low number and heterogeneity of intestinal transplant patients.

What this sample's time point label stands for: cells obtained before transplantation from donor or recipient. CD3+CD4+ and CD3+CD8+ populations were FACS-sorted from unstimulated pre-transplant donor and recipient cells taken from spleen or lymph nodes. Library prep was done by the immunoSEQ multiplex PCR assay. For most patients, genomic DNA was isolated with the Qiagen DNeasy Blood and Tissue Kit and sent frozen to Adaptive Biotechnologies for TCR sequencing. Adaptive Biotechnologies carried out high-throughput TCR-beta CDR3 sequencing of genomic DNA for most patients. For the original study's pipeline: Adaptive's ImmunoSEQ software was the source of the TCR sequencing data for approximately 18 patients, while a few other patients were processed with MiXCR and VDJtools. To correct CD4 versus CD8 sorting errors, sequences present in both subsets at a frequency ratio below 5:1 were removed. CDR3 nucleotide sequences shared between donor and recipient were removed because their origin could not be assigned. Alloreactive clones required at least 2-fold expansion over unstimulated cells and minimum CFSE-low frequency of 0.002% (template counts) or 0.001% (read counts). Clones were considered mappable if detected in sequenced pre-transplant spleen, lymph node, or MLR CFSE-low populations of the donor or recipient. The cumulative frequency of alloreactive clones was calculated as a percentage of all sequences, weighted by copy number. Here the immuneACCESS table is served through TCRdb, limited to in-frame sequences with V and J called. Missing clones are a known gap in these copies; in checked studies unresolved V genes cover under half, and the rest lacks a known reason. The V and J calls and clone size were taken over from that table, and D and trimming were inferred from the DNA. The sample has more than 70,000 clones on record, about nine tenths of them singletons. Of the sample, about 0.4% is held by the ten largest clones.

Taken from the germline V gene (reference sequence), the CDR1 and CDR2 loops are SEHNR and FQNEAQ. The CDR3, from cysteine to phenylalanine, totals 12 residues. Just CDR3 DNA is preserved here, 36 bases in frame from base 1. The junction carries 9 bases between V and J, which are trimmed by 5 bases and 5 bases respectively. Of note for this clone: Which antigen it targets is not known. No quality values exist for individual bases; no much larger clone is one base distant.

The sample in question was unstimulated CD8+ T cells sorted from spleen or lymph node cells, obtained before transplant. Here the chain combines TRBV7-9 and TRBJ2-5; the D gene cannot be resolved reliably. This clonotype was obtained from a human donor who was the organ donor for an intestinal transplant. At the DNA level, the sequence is TGTGCCAGCAGCCAAGCCGGGGAGACCCAGTACTTC. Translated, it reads CASSQAGETQYF.